This record looks at one T cell receptor (beta chain) sequence and its context. The sample belongs to a study of control samples from healthy donors and cancer patients. The CDR3 runs 10 residues. Germline assignment: CDR1 WNHNN and CDR2 SYGVQD (reference sequence). V was trimmed by 4 bases and J by 6 bases, leaving 3 bases between them. Profiled with immunoSEQ multiplex PCR; TCRdb holds only in-frame clones, not every one. The sample lists roughly 38,000 clones, 83% occurring once. Material for sequencing was blood. The receptor's source is a man aged 55 to 70 in good health. V usage is TRBV10-1 and J usage is TRBJ1-1, with no clear D. As DNA, the CDR3 is TGCGCCAGCAGTGGGTCTGAAGCTTTCTTT. As protein: CASSGSEAFF.